This T cell receptor beta chain comes out of a study of response to subunit inactivated influenza vaccine. Study findings and constraints: Researchers suggested that each seasonal influenza vaccination recruits few new T cells.

Trimming removed 0 bases at V and 0 bases at J, with 10 bases between. CDR1 is SGHRS and CDR2 is YFSETQ in the germline V gene. The CDR3 consists of 16 residues. Details on this clonotype: No antigen is known for it.

TCRdb passed the RT-PCR reads through MiXCR, listing each CDR3 protein once. The sample lists roughly 700,000 distinct CDR3 sequences, approximately 14% occurring once. The material was PBMCs from blood, obtained around 15 days before vaccination. This receptor was identified in a man in his forties or fifties who received an inactivated influenza vaccine. The chain is built from TRBV5-1 and TRBJ2-1, with unresolved D. CDR3 protein: CASSLGDGRSYNEQFF. CDR3 DNA: TGCGCCAGCAGCTTGGGCGACGGCCGCTCCTACAATGAGCAGTTCTTC. Full variable domain (missing parts from reference TRBV5-1 and TRBJ2-1): KAGVTQTPRYLIKTRGQQVTLSCSPISGHRSVSWYQQTPGQGLQFLFEYFSETQRNKGNFPGRFSGRQFSNSRSEMNVSTLELGDSALYLCASSLGDGRSYNEQFFGPGTRLTVL.